Given below is one T cell receptor beta chain in context. Antigen: not known. The assay was immunoSEQ multiplex PCR, and TCRdb's table has in-frame clones only and misses some. Of around 2.1 million clones listed, about 93% are singletons. The data belong to a study of shared clonotypes between healthy human individuals. The overall study: Used for every donor were three CD4 naive, three CD4 memory, two CD8 naive and one CD8 memory plate.

CD8 cells regarded as naive lacked CD45RO, were positively chosen for CCR7, and omitted terminally differentiated effector memory CD45RA+ cells. All the donors were Caucasian adults who lived in Nashville, Tennessee. General study results and limits: Estimated richness values were generally larger in naive subsets than in memory subsets.

Sequencing was done on a sample of naive CD8+ T cells from PBMCs. The receptor was isolated from a man aged 18 to 30 in good health. Some clones in this sample may be carry-over from other donors' samples.

CDR3 DNA: TGTGCCAGCAGCTTGGGTAGCGGGAGCTCCTACAATGAGCAGTTCTTC. It specifies CASSLGSGSSYNEQFF. The chain couples TRBV5-6 to TRBJ2-1; 9 bases agree with TRBD2. CDR3 size: 16 residues. V shed 0 bases and J 0 bases; nucleotides not matched to a gene: 1. Germline CDR1 and CDR2: SGHDT and YYEEEE.